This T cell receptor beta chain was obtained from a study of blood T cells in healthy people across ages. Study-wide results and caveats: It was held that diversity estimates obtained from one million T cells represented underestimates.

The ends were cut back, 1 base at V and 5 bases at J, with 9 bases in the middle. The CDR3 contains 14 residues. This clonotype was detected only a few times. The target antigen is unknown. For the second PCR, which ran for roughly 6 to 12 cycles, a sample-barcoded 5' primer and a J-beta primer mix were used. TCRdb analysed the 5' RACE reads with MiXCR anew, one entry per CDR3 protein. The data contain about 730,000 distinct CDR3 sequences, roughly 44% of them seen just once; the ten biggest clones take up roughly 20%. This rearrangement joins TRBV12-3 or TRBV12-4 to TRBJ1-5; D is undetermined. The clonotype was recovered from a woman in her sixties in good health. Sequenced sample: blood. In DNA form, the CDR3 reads TGTGCCAGCAGTTTAGTCATGACCCATCAGCCCCAGCATTTT. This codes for CASSLVMTHQPQHF.